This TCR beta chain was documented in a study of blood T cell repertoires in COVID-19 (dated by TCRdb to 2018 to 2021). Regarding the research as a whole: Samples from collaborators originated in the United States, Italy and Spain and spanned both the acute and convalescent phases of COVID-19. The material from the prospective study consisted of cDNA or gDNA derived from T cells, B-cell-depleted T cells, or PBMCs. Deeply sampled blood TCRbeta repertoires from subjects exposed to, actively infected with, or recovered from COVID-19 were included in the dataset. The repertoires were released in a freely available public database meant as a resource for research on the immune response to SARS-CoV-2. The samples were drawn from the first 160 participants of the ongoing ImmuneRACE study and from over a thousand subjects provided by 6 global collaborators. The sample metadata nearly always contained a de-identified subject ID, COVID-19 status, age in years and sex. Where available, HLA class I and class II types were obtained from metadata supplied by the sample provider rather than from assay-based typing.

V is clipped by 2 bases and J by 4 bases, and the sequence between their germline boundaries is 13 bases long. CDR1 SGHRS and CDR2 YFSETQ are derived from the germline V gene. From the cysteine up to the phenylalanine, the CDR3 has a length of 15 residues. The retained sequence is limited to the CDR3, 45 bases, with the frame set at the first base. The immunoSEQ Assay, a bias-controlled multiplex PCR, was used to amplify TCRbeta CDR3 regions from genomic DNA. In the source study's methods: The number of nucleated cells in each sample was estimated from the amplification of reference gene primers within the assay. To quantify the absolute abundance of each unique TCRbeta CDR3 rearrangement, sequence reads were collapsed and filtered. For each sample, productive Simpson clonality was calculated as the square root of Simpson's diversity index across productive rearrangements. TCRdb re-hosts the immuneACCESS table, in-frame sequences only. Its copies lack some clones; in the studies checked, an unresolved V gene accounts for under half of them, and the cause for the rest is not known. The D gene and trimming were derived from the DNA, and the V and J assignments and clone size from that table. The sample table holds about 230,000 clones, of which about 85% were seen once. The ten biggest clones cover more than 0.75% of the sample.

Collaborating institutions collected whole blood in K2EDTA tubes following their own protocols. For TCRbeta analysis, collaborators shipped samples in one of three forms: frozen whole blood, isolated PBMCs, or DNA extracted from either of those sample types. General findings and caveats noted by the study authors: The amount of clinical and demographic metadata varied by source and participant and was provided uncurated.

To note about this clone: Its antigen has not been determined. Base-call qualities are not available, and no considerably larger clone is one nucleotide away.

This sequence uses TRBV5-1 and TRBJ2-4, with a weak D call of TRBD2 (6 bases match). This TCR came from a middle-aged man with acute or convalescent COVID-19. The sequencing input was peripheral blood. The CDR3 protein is CASSLGSAGKNIQYF. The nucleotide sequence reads TGCGCCAGCAGCTTAGGATCGGCGGGGAAAAACATTCAGTACTTC.